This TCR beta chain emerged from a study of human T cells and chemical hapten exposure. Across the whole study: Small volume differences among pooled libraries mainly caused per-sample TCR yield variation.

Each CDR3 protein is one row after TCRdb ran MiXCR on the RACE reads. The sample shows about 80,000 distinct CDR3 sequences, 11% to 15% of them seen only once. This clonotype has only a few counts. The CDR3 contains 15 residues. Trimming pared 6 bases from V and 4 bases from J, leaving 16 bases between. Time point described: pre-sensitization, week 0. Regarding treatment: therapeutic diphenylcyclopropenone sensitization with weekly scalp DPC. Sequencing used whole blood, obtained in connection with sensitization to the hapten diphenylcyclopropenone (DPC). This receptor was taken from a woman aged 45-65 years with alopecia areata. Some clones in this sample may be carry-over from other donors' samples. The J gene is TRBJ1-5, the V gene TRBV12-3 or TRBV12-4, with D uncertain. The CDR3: CASSQNLGSNQPQHF. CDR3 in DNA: TGTGCCAGCAGCCAAAATTTGGGCAGTAATCAGCCCCAGCATTTT.